These 5 T cell receptor beta chains came from one sample sequenced in a study of CD8+CD57+ T cells in acquired aplastic anemia. Sequencing involved patients with CD8+CD57+ cell expansion previously shown by flow cytometry. Genomic DNA templated the TCR beta VDJ and CDR3 profiling. TCRdb processed the reads anew with MiXCR; each CDR3 protein has one entry. This table holds about 180,000 distinct CDR3 sequences, 48% found once. The source material was sorted CD4+, CD8+, or CD8+CD57+ T cells (not recorded which) from PBMCs. Every receptor here comes from a human donor with aplastic anemia.

Ten or more counts support this clonotype. V gene TRBV12-3 or TRBV12-4 combines with J gene TRBJ1-6, with 8 bases matching TRBD1. J was trimmed by 8 bases and V by 6 bases; bases with no gene match: 6. The CDR3 runs 14 residues. In nucleotides, the CDR3 is TGTGCCAGCAGGGGACAGGCTGTGTATTCACCCCTCCACTTT. As protein: CASRGQAVYSPLHF.

This clonotype was seen ten or more times. This rearrangement joins TRBV13 to TRBJ2-7; possibly TRBD1 for D (5 bases). CDR1 PRHDT and CDR2 FYEKMQ come from the germline V gene (reference sequence). This CDR3 has 14 residues. Trimming removed 5 bases at V and 2 bases at J, with 13 bases between. In DNA form, the CDR3 reads TGTGCCAGCAGCCGCCGACAGAGAGCCTACGAGCAGTACTTC. Residues: CASSRRQRAYEQYF.

The chain links TRBV7-2 to TRBJ1-3, with D tentatively TRBD1 (5 bases). The CDR3 covers 16 residues. Germline-derived CDR1 and CDR2 are SGHTA and FQGNSA. With 2 bases removed from V and 0 bases from J, the gap between germline ends came to 11 bases. The CDR3 is CASSLSPGLSGNTIYF. Written as DNA, the CDR3 is TGTGCCAGCAGCTTATCCCCGGGACTCTCTGGAAACACCATATATTTT.

The chain couples TRBV10-3 to TRBJ2-3, with 8 bases fitting TRBD2. V dropped 10 bases and J dropped 6; count of bases not matched to a gene: 18. This CDR3 has 16 amino acids. Germline-derived CDR1 and CDR2 are ENHRY and SYGVKD. CDR3 protein: CATKPGLDASVDTQYF. CDR3 nucleotides: TGTGCCACCAAACCGGGACTAGATGCTTCGGTGGATACGCAGTATTTT.

The V and J genes are TRBV2 and TRBJ2-3; D could derive from TRBD1 or TRBD2 (5 bases each). Germline CDR1 reads SNHLY; CDR2 reads FYNNEI. CDR3 length: 12 amino acids. Trimming stripped 7 bases from V and 10 bases from J, with 15 bases between. CDR3 in DNA: TGTGCCAGCAAGACCGACCGAGGGGCGCAGTATTTT. This translates into CASKTDRGAQYF.